This T cell receptor beta chain was found in a study of shared clonotypes between healthy human individuals. The study, taken as a whole, reports: What naive subsets generally showed was a larger estimated richness than memory subsets showed. Relative to clonotypes present in all four donors, those not shared had lower generation probabilities.

Concerning this clone itself: Its target is not known.

Clones were sequenced by immunoSEQ multiplex PCR, and TCRdb holds only the in-frame ones, with some missing. The sample consists of 1.6 million or so clones, around 98.5% of them appearing once. Into CD45RA+ naive and CD45RA-negative memory subsets, the CD4+ cells were split. Per germline, CDR1 SGDLS and CDR2 YYNGEE. The CDR3 covers 16 residues. The trim removed 5 bases at V and 8 bases at J, leaving 14 bases unmatched. This TCR derives from a young man in good health. The V gene is TRBV9, the J gene TRBJ2-4, with TRBD2 matching over 9 bases. The sequenced material came from naive CD4+ T cells sorted from blood. Subset given: CD45RA+ positively selected. CDR3 sequence: CASSITGREGLDIQYF. The CDR3 DNA reads TGTGCCAGCAGTATTACGGGGCGGGAGGGCCTCGACATTCAGTACTTC.